A selection of T cell receptor beta chains follows, all from one sample in a study of T cells after yellow fever vaccination. TCRdb analysed the 5' RACE reads with MiXCR anew, one entry per CDR3 protein. The sample carries some 300,000 distinct CDR3 sequences, 7% to 10% recorded once. This material consisted of PBMCs, taken more than 35 days after the first yellow fever vaccination. Source of these receptors: a man aged 18 to 29 who received the YFV17D yellow fever vaccine. CDR3s include the opening cysteine and the closing phenylalanine or tryptophan. Fields, in order: clone size, J gene, V gene, D gene, CDR3 protein, CDR3 DNA. The D gene is left open where the match is weak. Size is stated for part of the rows, as once, few or many counts, or as a class when the clone is expanded.

NA	TRBJ2-1	TRBV20-1	NA	CSARDRDQSYNEQFF	TGCAGTGCTAGAGATCGGGATCAATCCTACAATGAGCAGTTCTTC
NA	TRBJ2-1	TRBV27	TRBD2	CASSFGGGVYNEQFF	TGTGCCAGCAGTTTCGGGGGGGGGGTCTACAATGAGCAGTTCTTC
few	TRBJ1-2	TRBV6-5	NA	CASSYHRQSDGYTF	TGTGCCAGCAGTTACCATAGACAGAGCGATGGCTACACCTTC
NA	TRBJ2-5	TRBV10-3	TRBD2	CAISESSLAGSGTQYF	TGTGCCATCAGTGAGTCGTCACTAGCGGGGTCGGGGACCCAGTACTTC
few	TRBJ1-5	TRBV5-1	NA	CASSLLGAGDQPQHF	TGCGCCAGCAGCTTGCTCGGGGCCGGAGATCAGCCCCAGCATTTT
NA	TRBJ1-2	TRBV7-2	NA	CATSSWGPNYGYTF	TGTGCCACCTCATCGTGGGGTCCTAACTATGGCTACACCTTC
NA	TRBJ2-6	TRBV11-1	NA	CASSPGRLRFSGANVLTF	TGTGCCAGCAGCCCGGGGAGGTTAAGGTTCTCTGGGGCCAACGTCCTGACTTTC
NA	TRBJ1-1	TRBV5-4	NA	CASSSMGPTSPEAFF	TGTGCCAGCAGCTCGATGGGACCGACTAGCCCTGAAGCTTTCTTT
NA	TRBJ2-1	TRBV6-9	TRBD1	CASSLTGSSSYNEQFF	TGTGCCAGCAGTCTGACAGGGTCAAGCTCCTACAATGAGCAGTTCTTC
NA	TRBJ1-1	TRBV30	NA	CAWSHTEAFF	TGTGCCTGGAGTCACACTGAAGCTTTCTTT
NA	TRBJ1-5	TRBV20-1	NA	CSATRGGQYGQPQHF	TGCAGTGCTACTCGGGGGGGGCAGTACGGTCAGCCCCAGCATTTT
once	TRBJ2-1	TRBV5-4	NA	CASSLDLWRQFF	TGTGCCAGCAGCTTGGACCTTTGGAGGCAGTTCTTC
NA	TRBJ2-7	TRBV12-3/TRBV12-4	NA	CASSPRFDEQYF	TGTGCCAGCAGTCCCCGTTTCGACGAGCAGTACTTC
NA	TRBJ2-3	TRBV3-1	TRBD2	CASSQGGGLADSTDTQYF	TGTGCCAGCAGCCAAGGCGGAGGACTAGCGGATAGCACAGATACGCAGTATTTT
few	TRBJ2-5	TRBV9	NA	CASSVGMIETQYF	TGTGCCAGCAGCGTAGGCATGATCGAGACCCAGTACTTC
few	TRBJ2-2	TRBV12-5	NA	CASAVDFANTGELFF	TGTGCTAGTGCAGTAGATTTCGCGAACACCGGGGAGCTGTTTTTT
many	TRBJ1-2	TRBV5-1	NA	CASSSGTLGYTF	TGCGCCAGCAGCTCCGGGACACTTGGCTACACCTTC
many	TRBJ1-2	TRBV7-3	TRBD1	CASSLTPGQGYGYTF	TGTGCCAGCAGCTTAACTCCGGGACAGGGGTATGGCTACACCTTC
few	TRBJ2-1	TRBV11-2	NA	CASSLGATGRNYNEQFF	TGTGCCAGCAGCTTAGGTGCAACAGGACGAAACTACAATGAGCAGTTCTTC
NA	TRBJ2-3	TRBV25-1	NA	CASSLTSFYTDTQYF	TGTGCCAGCAGTTTAACCTCGTTCTACACAGATACGCAGTATTTT
NA	TRBJ2-1	TRBV6-4	TRBD2	CASSVKAGGQDEQFF	TGTGCCAGCAGTGTCAAAGCGGGGGGGCAGGATGAGCAGTTCTTC
few	TRBJ2-7	TRBV5-1	NA	CASSWAPESRRYF	TGCGCCAGCAGCTGGGCCCCAGAGAGTCGGCGGTACTTC
NA	TRBJ2-5	TRBV6-2/TRBV6-3	NA	CASRPGTNQETQYF	TGTGCCAGCAGGCCCGGGACAAACCAAGAGACCCAGTACTTC
few	TRBJ2-7	TRBV11-2	NA	CASSLAVGQFSYEQYF	TGTGCCAGCAGCTTAGCCGTCGGACAGTTCTCCTACGAGCAGTACTTC
NA	TRBJ2-1	TRBV4-3	NA	CASSQDTIPYNEQFF	TGCGCCAGCAGCCAAGATACCATTCCCTACAATGAGCAGTTCTTC
NA	TRBJ1-6	TRBV12-3/TRBV12-4	NA	CASSPGSWRSPLHF	TGTGCCAGCAGTCCAGGGTCTTGGAGGTCACCCCTCCACTTT
NA	TRBJ2-7	TRBV7-2	NA	CASSGAAGVYNEQYF	TGTGCCAGCAGCGGGGCGGCAGGGGTTTATAACGAGCAGTACTTC
few	TRBJ1-6	TRBV4-1	NA	CASSQDPGSSYNSPLHF	TGCGCCAGCAGCCAAGACCCAGGAAGCTCCTATAATTCACCCCTCCACTTT
few	TRBJ1-6	TRBV6-5	NA	CATYSGNSPLHF	TGTGCCACTTATAGCGGTAATTCACCCCTCCACTTT
many	TRBJ1-1	TRBV2	TRBD1	CASSEGATGRFAEAFF	TGTGCCAGCAGTGAAGGGGCGACAGGGAGGTTTGCTGAAGCTTTCTTT
few	TRBJ2-3	TRBV7-2	NA	CASSLADIRTDTQYF	TGTGCCAGCAGCTTAGCCGACATCCGCACAGATACGCAGTATTTT
few	TRBJ1-1	TRBV5-4	NA	CASSLPGENTEAFF	TGTGCCAGCAGCTTGCCAGGGGAGAACACTGAAGCTTTCTTT
few	TRBJ2-5	TRBV13	NA	CASSWSGARGETQYF	TGTGCCAGCAGTTGGTCTGGGGCCCGGGGAGAGACCCAGTACTTC
few	TRBJ2-5	TRBV7-3	NA	CASSLKGSGTQYF	TGTGCCAGCAGCTTAAAGGGGTCGGGGACCCAGTACTTC
few	TRBJ2-1	TRBV6-5	NA	CASSYGGTYNEQFF	TGTGCCAGCAGTTACGGAGGGACCTACAATGAGCAGTTCTTC
NA	TRBJ2-5	TRBV19	NA	CASSIFGLGSETQYF	TGTGCCAGTAGTATATTTGGCCTAGGGAGCGAGACCCAGTACTTC
many	TRBJ1-6	TRBV7-2	NA	CASSFQGNSPLHF	TGTGCCAGCAGCTTCCAGGGGAATTCACCCCTCCACTTT
NA	TRBJ2-4	TRBV4-2	NA	CASSQDGEDIQYF	TGTGCCAGCAGCCAAGATGGGGAGGACATTCAGTACTTC
few	TRBJ1-5	TRBV3-1	TRBD1	CASSRGTGGNQPQHF	TGTGCCAGCAGTCGAGGGACAGGGGGCAATCAGCCCCAGCATTTT
many	TRBJ1-5	TRBV7-9	TRBD1	CASSQTGGNQPQHF	TGTGCCAGCAGCCAGACAGGGGGGAATCAGCCCCAGCATTTT
NA	TRBJ2-5	TRBV6-1	NA	CASTPGGSETQYF	TGTGCCAGCACCCCAGGAGGATCCGAGACCCAGTACTTC